Shown below are 18 T cell receptor beta chains from a single sample sequenced in a study of blood T cells in healthy people across ages. Together with a sample-barcoded 5' primer, a J-beta primer mix was included in a second PCR lasting roughly 6 to 12 cycles. Via MiXCR, TCRdb re-called the 5' RACE reads, giving one row per CDR3 protein. Of around 1,900,000 distinct CDR3 sequences in the sample, 39% were seen once. The sample consisted of blood. The receptors here all came from a human donor in good health.

CDR3 amino acids: CASSWTDVTDTQYF. As DNA, the CDR3 is TGTGCCAGCAGTTGGACAGATGTCACAGATACGCAGTATTTT. This chain links TRBV28 with TRBJ2-3; D may be TRBD1 (6 bases). The V gene lost 4 bases and the J gene lost 2 bases, with 10 bases spanning the gap. The CDR3 sequence is 14 residues long. From germline, CDR1 is MDHEN and CDR2 SYDVKM.

This clonotype was seen only a few times. The rearrangement links TRBV7-2 to TRBJ2-7; no clear D. The CDR3 has 15 amino acids. The V gene lost 3 bases and the J gene lost 2 bases, with 14 bases spanning the gap. Germline V gene data show CDR1 as SGHTA and CDR2 as FQGNSA. The CDR3 DNA follows: TGTGCCAGCAGCTTCCCCCTCGGGCAGCCCTACGAGCAGTACTTC. Amino acid sequence: CASSFPLGQPYEQYF.

There are a few counts of this clonotype. The chain couples TRBV12-3 or TRBV12-4 to TRBJ2-1; 7 nucleotides agree with TRBD2. This CDR3 contains 16 residues. J was trimmed by 4 bases and V by 3 bases; bases with no gene match: 9. The CDR3 region has the DNA TGTGCCAGCAGTTTCACTCCAGCGGGGCAGTACAATGAGCAGTTCTTC. Protein: CASSFTPAGQYNEQFF.

This chain links TRBV6-1 with TRBJ1-2; D is ambiguous. Germline V gene sequence: CDR1 MNHNS, CDR2 SASEGT. The CDR3 loop spans 15 amino acids. With 7 bases removed from V and 5 bases from J, the gap between germline ends came to 20 bases. Written as DNA, the CDR3 is TGTGCCAGCACCTCGGTCAGCATCGCACAATATGGCTACACCTTC. Its protein is CASTSVSIAQYGYTF.

The table lists this clonotype with a few counts. The chain joins TRBV25-1 to TRBJ1-2; D remains ambiguous. CDR3 length: 11 amino acids. Germline V gene lookup returns CDR1 MGHDK and CDR2 SYGVNS. The V end lost 3 bases, the J end lost 7 bases, and 6 bases lay between the germline ends. The CDR3 sequence is CASSEGSGYTF. The CDR3 bases are TGTGCCAGCAGTGAGGGCAGTGGCTACACCTTC.

This clonotype showed up many times. A junction boundary mismatches the germline segment, possibly from a read error. This chain uses TRBV5-1 with TRBJ1-1, with 8 bases that match TRBD1. Germline-derived CDR1 and CDR2 are SGHRS and YFSETQ. The CDR3 is 14 amino acids. CDR3 protein: CASSLGTGNTEAFF. The CDR3 DNA is TGTGCCAGCAGCTTAGGGACAGGGAACACTGAAGCTTTCTTT.

The V call is TRBV20-1, the J call TRBJ2-7, with D unclear. The CDR3 is 16 residues long. V dropped 0 bases and J dropped 0 bases, with 15 bases sitting between them. Germline CDR1 DFQATT, CDR2 SNEGSKA (reference sequence). The CDR3 sequence: CSARDQPGSSSYEQYF. CDR3 DNA: TGCAGTGCTAGAGATCAGCCGGGCTCCAGCTCCTACGAGCAGTACTTC.

This clonotype has only one observation. The gene calls are TRBV19 and TRBJ1-1; TRBD1 might be the D (5 bases). The V end was cut by 5 bases, the J end by 2 bases, with 24 bases between. Germline values: CDR1 LNHDA, CDR2 SQIVND (reference sequence). There are 18 residues in the CDR3. CDR3 coding DNA: TGTGCCAGTAGTTTCCTAAGTGGCCATACGGGGGATAACACTGAAGCTTTCTTT. As protein: CASSFLSGHTGDNTEAFF.

The chain uses TRBV5-5 and TRBJ2-7; 11 bases are shared with TRBD1. CDR3 length: 16 amino acids. The germline CDR1 and CDR2 sequences are SGHKS and YYEKEE (reference sequence). Unmatched junction bases numbered 8, after V lost 4 bases and J lost 2 bases. The CDR3 is CASSPLGTGGPYEQYF. CDR3 DNA: TGTGCCAGCAGCCCTCTAGGGACAGGGGGTCCCTACGAGCAGTACTTC. The full variable domain, with the rest looked up from reference TRBV5-5 and TRBJ2-7, is DAGVTQSPTHLIKTRGQQVTLRCSPISGHKSVSWYQQVLGQGPQFIFQYYEKEERGRGNFPDRFSARQFPNYSSELNVNALLLGDSALYLCASSPLGTGGPYEQYFGPGTRLTVT.

This sequence joins TRBV15 and TRBJ1-6; D may be TRBD1 (6 bases). CDR1 is LNHNV, CDR2 YYDKDF, per germline (reference sequence). V was trimmed by 1 base and J by 7 bases, leaving 11 bases between them. The CDR3 loop spans 15 amino acids. The CDR3 reads CATSRGTAPNSPLHF. CDR3 coding DNA: TGTGCCACCAGCAGAGGGACAGCCCCGAATTCACCCCTCCACTTT.

The rearrangement uses TRBV29-1 and TRBJ1-1, with TRBD1 as a possible D gene (6 bases). The CDR3 loop spans 14 amino acids. Trimming cost V 7 bases and J 0 bases, with 15 bases left between them. The germline V gene has CDR1 SQVTM and CDR2 ANQGSEA. This CDR3 is CSAAPGGLNTEAFF. The DNA for the CDR3 is TGCAGCGCAGCGCCGGGGGGGCTGAACACTGAAGCTTTCTTT.

This clonotype was detected only a few times. This chain joins TRBV3-1 and TRBJ2-3, with D tentatively TRBD2 (5 bases). This CDR3 has 16 residues. The V gene lost 1 base and the J gene lost 3 bases, with 14 bases spanning the gap. Germline V gene sequence: CDR1 LGHDT, CDR2 YNNKEL (reference sequence). In nucleotides, the CDR3 is TGTGCCAGCAGCCAAGGATGGACTCTCGGGACAGATACGCAGTATTTT. This codes for CASSQGWTLGTDTQYF.

This clonotype was picked up a small number of times. The rearrangement links TRBV5-1 to TRBJ2-3; 8 nucleotides align to TRBD2. Trimming took 7 bases from V and 5 from J; bases not matched to a gene: 9. The CDR3 runs to 14 residues. Germline values: CDR1 SGHRS, CDR2 YFSETQ. The chain's CDR3 is CASSEAGAGDTQYF. In nucleotides, the CDR3 is TGCGCCAGCTCCGAAGCGGGGGCCGGAGATACGCAGTATTTT.

The rearrangement uses TRBV7-2 and TRBJ2-5; 7 nucleotides agree with TRBD1. This CDR3 is 17 amino acids long. Trimming removed 1 base from V and 2 bases from J; junction bases left unmatched: 10. The germline CDR1 and CDR2 sequences are SGHTA and FQGNSA. The CDR3 reads CASSLGLTGMGQETQYF. The CDR3 nucleotides are TGTGCCAGCAGCTTAGGATTGACAGGGATGGGGCAAGAGACCCAGTACTTC.

This chain uses TRBV29-1 with TRBJ2-4, with 9 bases identical to TRBD1. The J call is in doubt because the DNA end fits TRBJ2-7 better. The CDR3 is 15 residues long. Germline values: CDR1 SQVTM, CDR2 ANQGSEA. CDR3 loop: CSVTLGRTGVYEQYF. The CDR3 region has the DNA TGCAGCGTCACATTGGGCAGGACAGGGGTTTACGAGCAGTACTTC.

There are a few counts of this clonotype. V and J are TRBV7-9 and TRBJ2-7; TRBD1 aligns across 8 bases. The CDR3 consists of 16 residues. Germline assignment: CDR1 SEHNR and CDR2 FQNEAQ (reference sequence). V lost 1 base to trimming and J lost 2 bases; unmatched junction nucleotides: 7. The CDR3, as DNA: TGTGCCAGCAGCTTAGAATACAGGGGGAGCCCCTACGAGCAGTACTTC. Translated: CASSLEYRGSPYEQYF.

The chain recombines TRBV9 with TRBJ2-7; the D gene is possibly TRBD1 (6 bases). CDR1 SGDLS and CDR2 YYNGEE come from the germline V gene. The CDR3 runs to 14 residues. The germline V and J ends were trimmed by 2 bases and 3 bases, with 12 bases remaining between them. CDR3 sequence: CASSVGAPVYEQYF. The CDR3 DNA sequence: TGTGCCAGCAGCGTGGGGGCTCCTGTCTACGAGCAGTACTTC.

About this clonotype: Its ends do not fully match the called genes, so a read error is possible. This chain joins TRBV4-2 and TRBJ1-2; D remains unclear. Germline V gene lookup returns CDR1 LGHNA and CDR2 YNFKEQ. The CDR3 is 14 residues long. CDR3: CASGQESVNYGYTF. CDR3 nucleotides: TGTGCCAGCGGCCAAGAATCCGTGAACTATGGCTACACCTTC.